This record concerns one T cell receptor beta chain sequence. The sample is drawn from a study of CD8 T cells in Susac syndrome. Trimming stripped 6 bases from V and 5 bases from J, with 19 bases between. This CDR3 comprises 14 residues. Germline V gives CDR1 SQVTM, CDR2 ANQGSEA. FACS was used to enrich TEMRA cells, whereas the CD8+ and CD4+ T cells were obtained by negative isolation. The authors reverse transcribed roughly 0.5 to 1 ug RNA with random hexamers. A multiplex approach, immunoSEQ multiplex PCR, amplified TCR beta CDR3 across 54 Vbeta and 13 Jbeta. TCRdb analysed the immunoSEQ multiplex PCR reads with MiXCR anew, one entry per CDR3 protein. The sample lists around 200,000 distinct CDR3 sequences; 85% to 95% were seen once.

Sequenced input: CD4+ T cells from PBMCs. The chain joins TRBV29-1 to TRBJ2-5, with D perhaps matching TRBD1 (6 bases). This clonotype was obtained from a human donor in good health. The CDR3 reads CSVTRRQGSETQYF. The DNA of the CDR3 is TGCAGCGTAACCAGGCGGCAGGGGAGCGAGACCCAGTACTTC.